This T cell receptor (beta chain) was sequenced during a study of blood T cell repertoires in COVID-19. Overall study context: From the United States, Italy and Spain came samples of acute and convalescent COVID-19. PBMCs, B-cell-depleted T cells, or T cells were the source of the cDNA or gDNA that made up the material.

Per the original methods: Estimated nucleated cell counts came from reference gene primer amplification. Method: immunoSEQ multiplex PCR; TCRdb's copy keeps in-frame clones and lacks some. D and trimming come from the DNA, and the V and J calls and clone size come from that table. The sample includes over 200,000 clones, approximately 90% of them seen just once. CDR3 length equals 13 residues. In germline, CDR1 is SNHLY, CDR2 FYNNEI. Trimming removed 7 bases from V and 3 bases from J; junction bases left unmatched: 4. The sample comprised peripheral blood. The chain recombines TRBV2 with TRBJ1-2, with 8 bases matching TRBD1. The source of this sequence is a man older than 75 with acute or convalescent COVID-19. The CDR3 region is CASKDRADYGYTF. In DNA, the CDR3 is TGTGCCAGCAAGGACAGGGCCGACTATGGCTACACCTTC.